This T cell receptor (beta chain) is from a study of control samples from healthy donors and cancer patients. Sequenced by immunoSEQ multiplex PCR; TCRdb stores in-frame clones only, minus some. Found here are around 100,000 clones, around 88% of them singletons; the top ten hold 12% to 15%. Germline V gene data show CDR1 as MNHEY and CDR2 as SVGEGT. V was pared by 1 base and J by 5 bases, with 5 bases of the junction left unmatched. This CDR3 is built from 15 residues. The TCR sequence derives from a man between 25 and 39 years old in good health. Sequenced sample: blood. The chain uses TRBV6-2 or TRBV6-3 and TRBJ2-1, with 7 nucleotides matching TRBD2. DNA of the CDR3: TGTGCCAGCAGTTACTTTCTAGCGGTAAACAATGAGCAGTTCTTC. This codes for CASSYFLAVNNEQFF.